This T cell receptor beta chain was sequenced in a study of cytotoxic CD8 clonotypes in ibrutinib-treated CLL. Study background: A median about twelve months of treatment, range 6 to 36, preceded the collection of response samples.

V lost 5 bases to trimming and J lost 0 bases, with 20 bases between them. This CDR3 comprises 19 residues. Germline assignment: CDR1 MNHEY and CDR2 SMNVEV (reference sequence). As for this clone: Its target is unknown.

Study-wide points: Baseline values of clonality outstripped age-matched healthy donors and followed circulating CD8+ T-cell counts. With treatment, public clonotypes, which were uncommon, either contracted or remained stable.

The table came from immunoSEQ multiplex PCR; TCRdb's copy has only in-frame clones and leaves some out. This repertoire shows fewer than 55,000 clones, around 60% found once; its top ten account for 25% to 30%. This chain uses TRBV27 with TRBJ2-6; D might be TRBD1 or TRBD2, each matching 6 bases. This TCR was recovered from a human donor with chronic lymphocytic leukemia. The sequencing here drew on PBMCs, taken after 24 months of ibrutinib treatment. The DNA of the CDR3 is TGTGCCAGCAGTCCCCGGGGTTTGGGGGGCTCCTCTGGGGCCAACGTCCTGACTTTC. Protein: CASSPRGLGGSSGANVLTF.